This paragraph covers one TCR beta chain sequence. The record originates from a study of blood T cell repertoires in COVID-19. Study context: The origin of the acute and convalescent COVID-19 samples was the United States, Italy and Spain. The cDNA or gDNA used as material had been derived from T cells, B-cell-depleted T cells, or PBMCs.

Per the original methods: Quantification of nucleated cells was approximated via reference gene primer amplification. Data came from immunoSEQ multiplex PCR; TCRdb stores just in-frame clones and leaves some out. The DNA was the basis for D and trimming; V, J and clone size are from that table. This repertoire shows 55,000 to 80,000 clones, about four fifths found once; its top ten account for 25% to 30%. CDR1 and CDR2 (germline): SGHAT, FQNNGV. The CDR3 has 15 amino acids. V was pared by 4 bases and J by 4 bases, with 7 bases of the junction left unmatched. This chain joins TRBV11-2 and TRBJ2-5, with 9 bases fitting TRBD1. The sample comprised peripheral blood. This TCR derives from a man in his 70s with acute or convalescent COVID-19. CDR3: CASSSLDRGGETQYF. For the CDR3, the DNA is TGTGCCAGCAGCTCCTTGGACAGGGGAGGAGAGACCCAGTACTTC.